The 8 T cell receptor beta chains reported below all come from one sample, sequenced in a study of Tregs in tolerant kidney transplant recipients. Assay: immunoSEQ multiplex PCR; the TCRdb copy retains only in-frame clones and omits some. The sample holds 100,000 to 130,000 clones; 85% to 90% are singletons and the top ten take just under 0.35%. Here the sequenced sample was CD4+ T cells from blood, taken before the transplant. The receptors were sampled from a human donor who received a combined kidney and bone marrow transplant.

This clone was seen just once. The chain combines TRBV10-3 with TRBJ2-5; TRBD1 matches at 8 bases. There are 15 residues in the CDR3. The germline gives CDR1 ENHRY, CDR2 SYGVKD. The V segment lost 8 bases and the J segment 4 bases; nucleotides outside the gene matches: 12. Written as DNA, the CDR3 is TGTGCCATCCGAACAGGGACAGGAGAGGGAGAGACCCAGTACTTC. Translation gives CAIRTGTGEGETQYF.

This clone was picked up a small number of times. The rearrangement uses TRBV7-2 and TRBJ1-6; D not resolved. V gave up 0 bases and J gave up 6 bases, with 9 bases separating them. The CDR3 is made up of 15 amino acids. Germline CDR1 SGHTA, CDR2 FQGNSA. CDR3 amino acids: CASSLATASNSPLHF. Written as DNA, the CDR3 is TGTGCCAGCAGCTTAGCCACAGCTTCTAATTCACCCCTCCACTTT.

The V call is TRBV5-1, the J call TRBJ2-1; D is possibly TRBD2 (7 bases). This CDR3 region has 16 residues. Germline V gives CDR1 SGHRS, CDR2 YFSETQ. Trimming took 3 bases from V and 5 from J, leaving 18 bases between them. This CDR3 reads CASSWATSRGDNEQFF. CDR3 in DNA: TGCGCCAGCAGCTGGGCGACTAGCAGGGGAGACAATGAGCAGTTCTTC.

In its sample, this clone was seen once. V is TRBV25-1 and J is TRBJ1-6; D is undetermined. From germline, CDR1 is MGHDK and CDR2 SYGVNS. There are 15 residues in the CDR3. Trimming removed 7 bases from V and 0 bases from J, with 10 bases in between. DNA of the CDR3: TGTGCCAGCAAAGAGGGTTACTCCTATAATTCACCCCTCCACTTT. Residues: CASKEGYSYNSPLHF.

The gene calls are TRBV5-1 and TRBJ1-3; 7 bases agree with TRBD1. Germline V gives CDR1 SGHRS, CDR2 YFSETQ. The CDR3 is 17 residues long. The ends lost 4 bases at V and 0 bases at J; junction bases unmatched: 10. The CDR3 DNA is TGCGCCAGCAGCATCACCCCCCAGGGGGACTCTGGAAACACCATATATTTT. Translating it yields CASSITPQGDSGNTIYF.

The rearrangement joins TRBV5-1 to TRBJ2-7; tentatively, D is TRBD2 (5 bases). CDR1 and CDR2 from the germline V gene are SGHRS and YFSETQ. The CDR3 has 13 residues. Between the trimmed V and J ends, which lost 2 bases and 4 bases, there was a span of 10 bases. CDR3 protein: CASSFDYVYEQYF. CDR3 sequence (DNA): TGCGCCAGCAGCTTCGACTACGTATACGAGCAGTACTTC.

This clone was recorded only once. The V gene is TRBV4-1, the J gene TRBJ1-1; 8 bases fit TRBD1. After removal of 4 bases from V and 1 base from J, the junction contained 8 bases not matched to a gene. This CDR3 is built from 16 residues. Looked up from germline, CDR1 is MGHRA and CDR2 is YSYEKL. CDR3 bases: TGCGCCAGCAGCCCTAGACAGGGGCTCAGGAACACTGAAGCTTTCTTT. Its translation is CASSPRQGLRNTEAFF.

This clone was picked up one time. The V and J genes are TRBV30 and TRBJ2-7; 8 nucleotides align to TRBD1. CDR1 is GTSNPN and CDR2 is SVGIG in the germline V gene (reference sequence). This CDR3 is built from 14 residues. V was clipped by 1 base and J by 3 bases; unmatched bases: 5. The CDR3 region is CAWSAGTGIYEQYF. The CDR3 DNA follows: TGTGCCTGGAGTGCAGGGACAGGTATCTACGAGCAGTACTTC.